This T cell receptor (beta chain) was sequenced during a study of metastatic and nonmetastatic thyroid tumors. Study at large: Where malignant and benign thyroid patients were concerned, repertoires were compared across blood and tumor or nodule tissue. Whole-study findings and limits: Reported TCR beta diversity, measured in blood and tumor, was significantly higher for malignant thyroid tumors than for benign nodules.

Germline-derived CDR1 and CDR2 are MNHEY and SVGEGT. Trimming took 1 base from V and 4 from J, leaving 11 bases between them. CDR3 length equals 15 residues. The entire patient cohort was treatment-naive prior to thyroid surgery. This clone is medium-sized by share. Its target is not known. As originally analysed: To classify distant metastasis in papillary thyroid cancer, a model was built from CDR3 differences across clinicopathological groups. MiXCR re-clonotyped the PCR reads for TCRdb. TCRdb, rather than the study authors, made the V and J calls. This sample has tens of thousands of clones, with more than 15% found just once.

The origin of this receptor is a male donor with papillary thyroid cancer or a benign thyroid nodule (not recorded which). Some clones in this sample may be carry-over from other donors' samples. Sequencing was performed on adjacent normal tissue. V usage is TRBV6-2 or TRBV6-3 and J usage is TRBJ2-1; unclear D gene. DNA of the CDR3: TGTGCCAGCAGTTACTTAGGGCCGGTTTACAATGAGCAGTTCTTC. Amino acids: CASSYLGPVYNEQFF.